Included here is one TCR beta chain sequence, with context. Trimming stripped 5 bases from V and 5 bases from J, with 10 bases between. Germline assignment: CDR1 SEHNR and CDR2 FQNEAQ (reference sequence). The CDR3 totals 13 residues. The sample originates from a study of molecular identifiers for immune sequencing clone quantification. TCRdb re-analysed the PCR reads in MiXCR, keeping a single row per CDR3 protein. The table lists some 96,000 distinct CDR3 sequences, 24% of them singletons. The sample was naive CD8+ T cells from blood, with Jurkat cell RNA spiked in. Documented subset: FACS-sorted CD8+CD4-CCR7+CD45RA+ naive T cells. The V gene is TRBV7-9, the J gene TRBJ2-1; maybe TRBD2 (6 bases). This TCR was sampled from a human donor in good health. Some libraries in this study had Jurkat cell RNA spiked in. The CDR3 sequence: CASSLLADNEQFF. DNA for the CDR3: TGTGCCAGCAGCCTACTAGCTGACAATGAGCAGTTCTTC.